This TCR beta chain was sequenced during a study of cytomegalovirus exposure and HLA in healthy donors. Study-wide results and caveats: Most TCR sequences showed up rarely, but some public TCRs showed up in many donors.

As regards this clone: Its matching antigen is unknown.

Trimming at V came to 7 bases and at J to 8 bases, leaving 10 bases not matched to a gene. CDR1 and CDR2 (germline): SNHLY, FYNNEI. The CDR3 runs to 14 residues. 13 Jbeta primers and 60 Vbeta primers were used for the PCR. In the authors' methods: The count from a later analysis was some 81 million unique TCR beta chains, about 10 million of them shared. TCRdb keeps only in-frame clones here, not all; method: immunoSEQ multiplex PCR. The DNA was the basis for D and trimming; V, J and clone size are from that table. The sample lists more than 150,000 clones, about 77% seen once, with 6% in the top ten.

The sample comprised PBMCs. The rearrangement uses TRBV2 and TRBJ2-1; 8 bases align to TRBD2. The source of this sequence is a woman aged 25 to 39 in good health and CMV-seropositive. Written as DNA, the CDR3 is TGTGCCAGCATACAGGTAGCGGGGATAGATGAGCAGTTCTTC. This encodes CASIQVAGIDEQFF.